The 32 T cell receptor beta chains given below trace back to one sample, sequenced in a study of radiation and T cells in renal cell carcinoma. This sample's time point: baseline pretreatment blood. Stated treatment: 15 Gy SBRT to primary tumor, nephrectomy 4 weeks later. Sequenced by immunoSEQ multiplex PCR; TCRdb stores in-frame clones only, minus some. Among 120,000 to 150,000 clones listed, over 80% were seen once. The specimen comprised blood, sampled from a patient whose treatment included radiotherapy and nephrectomy. These receptors were collected from a woman aged 50 to 60 with renal cell carcinoma.

The chain combines TRBV7-2 with TRBJ2-7; TRBD2 aligns across 12 bases. Unmatched junction bases numbered 3, after V lost 5 bases and J lost 4 bases. Germline CDR1 reads SGHTA; CDR2 reads FQGNSA. The CDR3 runs 14 residues. The CDR3 sequence is CASSPSGGDYEQYF. The CDR3 coding sequence is TGTGCCAGCAGCCCTAGCGGGGGGGATTACGAGCAGTACTTC. Using reference TRBV7-2 and TRBJ2-7 for the parts outside the CDR3, the full variable domain is GAGVSQSPSNKVTEKGKDVELRCDPISGHTALYWYRQSLGQGLEFLIYFQGNSAPDKSGLPSDRFSAERTGGSVSTLTIQRTQQEDSAVYLCASSPSGGDYEQYFGPGTRLTVT.

The chain couples TRBV7-8 to TRBJ2-1, with 12 bases identical to TRBD2. Germline lookup yields CDR1 SGHVS and CDR2 FQNEAQ. This CDR3 has 16 amino acids. V trimming: 1 base; J trimming: 6 bases; junction bases outside the gene matches: 4. This chain's CDR3 is CASSLDGLAGSNEQFF. The CDR3 DNA reads TGTGCCAGCAGCTTAGATGGACTAGCGGGATCCAATGAGCAGTTCTTC.

The chain couples TRBV7-2 to TRBJ2-7, with 7 bases fitting TRBD2. The germline V gene has CDR1 SGHTA and CDR2 FQGNSA. The junction had 6 bases not matched to a gene; V was cut back by 4 bases and J by 0 bases. The CDR3 covers 15 residues. Here the CDR3 DNA reads TGTGCCAGCAGCTATACCGGGGGGAGCTCCTACGAGCAGTACTTC. This translates into CASSYTGGSSYEQYF.

There are a few counts of this clone. The gene calls are TRBV30 and TRBJ1-6, with 8 bases fitting TRBD1. The CDR3 contains 16 residues. The J segment lost 7 bases and the V segment lost 1 base, leaving 9 bases of the junction unmatched. From germline, CDR1 is GTSNPN and CDR2 SVGIG (reference sequence). The CDR3 reads CAWSDPSTGGNSPLHF. Written as DNA, the CDR3 is TGTGCCTGGAGTGACCCATCAACAGGGGGGAATTCACCCCTCCACTTT.

The chain couples TRBV4-3 to TRBJ2-5, with D maybe TRBD2 (5 bases). This CDR3 spans 15 amino acids. Trimming took off 3 bases at V and 1 base at J, with 12 bases between the two ends. The germline gives CDR1 LGHNA, CDR2 YSLEER. The CDR3 DNA follows: TGCGCCAGCAGCCAGCATCTAGCAACCCAAGAGACCCAGTACTTC. This encodes CASSQHLATQETQYF.

As for this clone: The same CDR3 also results from other DNA sequences found in this sample. V is TRBV2 and J is TRBJ1-2; D is ambiguous. V lost 2 bases and J 4 bases, leaving 8 bases between the germline ends. Germline CDR1 SNHLY, CDR2 FYNNEI. This CDR3 region has 13 residues. The DNA of the CDR3 is TGTGCCAGCAGTGAACATCGTACCTATGGCTACACCTTC. The encoded protein is CASSEHRTYGYTF.

This chain connects TRBV5-1 to TRBJ1-1, with D perhaps matching TRBD1 (5 bases). There are 16 residues in the CDR3. Trimming took 2 bases from V and 3 from J, leaving 17 bases between them. Germline CDR1 and CDR2: SGHRS and YFSETQ. CDR3 protein: CASSFTGGPGHTEAFF. DNA for the CDR3: TGCGCCAGCAGCTTCACGGGAGGGCCGGGGCACACTGAAGCTTTCTTT.

V and J are TRBV19 and TRBJ1-2; no definite D call. Trimming removed 7 bases at V and 6 bases at J, with 9 bases between. The CDR3 has 11 amino acids. Germline V CDR1 and CDR2: LNHDA, SQIVND (reference sequence). The CDR3 coding sequence is TGTGCCAGTAACACAGTCCATGGCTACACCTTC. Translating it yields CASNTVHGYTF.

This chain joins TRBV5-4 and TRBJ1-2; D perhaps matches TRBD1 (5 bases). V dropped 0 bases and J dropped 4 bases, with 10 bases sitting between them. The CDR3 consists of 14 residues. Germline CDR1 and CDR2: SGHNT and YYREEE (reference sequence). CDR3: CASSLAGMAYGYTF. The DNA of the CDR3 is TGTGCCAGCAGCTTGGCAGGGATGGCCTATGGCTACACCTTC.

This clone appeared a few times. The chain carries TRBV6-5 and TRBJ2-3; 8 bases are shared with TRBD1. CDR1 is MNHEY, CDR2 SVGAGI, per germline. The CDR3 is made up of 14 amino acids. J lost 6 bases, V lost 4 bases, and 6 bases had no gene match. In DNA form, the CDR3 reads TGTGCCAGCAGTTTCCCGACAGGGGAGGATACGCAGTATTTT. Residues: CASSFPTGEDTQYF.

This clone has only one observation. This chain connects TRBV27 to TRBJ1-6, with D unclear. The germline V gene encodes CDR1 MNHEY and CDR2 SMNVEV (reference sequence). This CDR3 is built from 15 residues. V dropped 4 bases and J dropped 6 bases, with 13 bases sitting between them. Written as DNA, the CDR3 is TGTGCCAGCAGTTACGAGGGCGAAACTAATTCACCCCTCCACTTT. As protein: CASSYEGETNSPLHF.

This sequence joins TRBV19 and TRBJ1-1, with a tentative D call TRBD1 (5 bases). Deletions cut 2 bases from V and 8 bases from J, with 9 bases between. The V gene's germline CDR1 is LNHDA and CDR2 SQIVND (reference sequence). This CDR3 comprises 12 residues. The CDR3 DNA follows: TGTGCCAGTAGTATAATTCAGGGCGAAGCTTTCTTT. Its translation is CASSIIQGEAFF.

This clone turned up a few times. This chain uses TRBV4-1 with TRBJ1-4; no clear D. This CDR3 comprises 13 residues. Germline CDR1 MGHRA, CDR2 YSYEKL. V gave up 1 base and J gave up 5 bases, with 5 bases separating them. CDR3 nucleotides: TGCGCCAGCAGCCAAGGACGGAATGAAAAACTGTTTTTT. Protein: CASSQGRNEKLFF.

V usage is TRBV4-2 and J usage is TRBJ2-5, with D perhaps TRBD2 (5 bases). V was clipped by 0 bases and J by 4 bases, with 9 bases between them. CDR3 length equals 14 residues. Germline V CDR1 and CDR2: LGHNA, YNFKEQ. This chain's CDR3 is CASSQDEGAETQYF. CDR3 bases: TGTGCCAGCAGCCAAGATGAGGGAGCAGAGACCCAGTACTTC.

The rearrangement links TRBV9 to TRBJ1-3; D remains ambiguous. V was shortened by 0 bases and J by 4 bases, with 11 bases between the two germline ends. Germline CDR1 SGDLS, CDR2 YYNGEE. CDR3 length: 15 amino acids. CDR3 in DNA: TGTGCCAGCAGCGTAGAGTCGATCGTAGGAAACACCATATATTTT. It codes for CASSVESIVGNTIYF.

The chain joins TRBV10-3 to TRBJ1-2; D is perhaps TRBD1 (6 bases). CDR3 length: 13 amino acids. The V end was cut by 7 bases, the J end by 5 bases, with 14 bases between. The germline V gene has CDR1 ENHRY and CDR2 SYGVKD. The CDR3: CAITPRGQYGYTF. The DNA for the CDR3 is TGTGCCATCACCCCTCGGGGACAATATGGCTACACCTTC.

The V call is TRBV27, the J call TRBJ2-7; D not resolved. Trimming took off 6 bases at V and 4 bases at J, with 7 bases between the two ends. The germline V gene encodes CDR1 MNHEY and CDR2 SMNVEV (reference sequence). The CDR3 is made up of 11 amino acids. This CDR3 reads CASRLGYEQYF. As DNA, the CDR3 is TGTGCCAGCAGGCTGGGATACGAGCAGTACTTC.

The genes are TRBV7-2 and TRBJ2-1, with no clear D. Germline V gene lookup returns CDR1 SGHTA and CDR2 FQGNSA. The CDR3 covers 15 residues. V was clipped by 0 bases and J by 4 bases, with 10 bases between them. As DNA, the CDR3 is TGTGCCAGCAGCTTAGCTCTTGACACTTACAATGAGCAGTTCTTC. Protein: CASSLALDTYNEQFF.

J is TRBJ2-3 and V is TRBV5-1; D possibly corresponds to TRBD2 (6 bases). The ends were cut back, 5 bases at V and 11 bases at J, with 15 bases in the middle. Germline V gives CDR1 SGHRS, CDR2 YFSETQ. The CDR3 is 12 residues long. CDR3 region: CASRSSGVQQYF. DNA of the CDR3: TGCGCCAGCAGATCGTCGGGGGTCCAGCAGTATTTT.

CDR3 coding DNA: TGCGCCAGCAGTGCCGGGGGCACAGATACGCAGTATTTT. It codes for CASSAGGTDTQYF. This chain joins TRBV10-1 and TRBJ2-3; TRBD2 is a possible D gene (5 bases). The CDR3 spans 13 residues. CDR1 and CDR2 (germline): WNHNN, SYGVQD (reference sequence). Deletions cut 4 bases from V and 1 base from J, with 6 bases between.

This chain joins TRBV5-8 and TRBJ1-4, with D perhaps TRBD1 (6 bases). V was pared by 2 bases and J by 1 base, with 9 bases between. CDR3 length: 15 amino acids. The germline V gene encodes CDR1 SGHTS and CDR2 YDEGEE. CDR3 residues: CASSLTGRTNEKLFF. The DNA for the CDR3 is TGTGCCAGCAGCTTAACAGGGAGAACTAATGAAAAACTGTTTTTT.

The V gene is TRBV7-9, the J gene TRBJ2-1; 11 nucleotides match TRBD2. With V trimmed by 1 base and J by 8 bases, 10 bases remained unmatched. CDR1 and CDR2 (germline): SEHNR, FQNEAQ (reference sequence). CDR3 size: 17 residues. In DNA form, the CDR3 reads TGTGCCAGCAGCTTAGACATAGCGGGAGGGGTACCCGATGAGCAGTTCTTC. It codes for CASSLDIAGGVPDEQFF.

V usage is TRBV5-1 and J usage is TRBJ2-7, with D perhaps matching TRBD1 (6 bases). V was pared by 0 bases and J by 6 bases, with 25 bases between. Germline assignment: CDR1 SGHRS and CDR2 YFSETQ. The CDR3 spans 18 residues. The CDR3 DNA is TGCGCCAGCAGCTTGGCCAATCCTAGATCGGGACAAGGACCCGAGCAGTACTTC. This codes for CASSLANPRSGQGPEQYF.

J is TRBJ2-5 and V is TRBV7-8, with D perhaps TRBD2 (5 bases). CDR3 length equals 11 residues. V was clipped by 3 bases and J by 7 bases, with 6 bases between them. CDR1 is SGHVS, CDR2 FQNEAQ, per germline. The chain's CDR3 is CASSFRGTQYF. As DNA, the CDR3 is TGTGCCAGCAGCTTTCGGGGGACCCAGTACTTC.

The V call is TRBV29-1, the J call TRBJ1-3; no firm D call. This CDR3 comprises 13 residues. The V end lost 7 bases, the J end lost 0 bases, and 10 bases lay between the germline ends. Germline V gene sequence: CDR1 SQVTM, CDR2 ANQGSEA. The CDR3 here is CSARLGSGNTIYF. The CDR3 DNA reads as TGCAGCGCACGACTGGGCTCTGGAAACACCATATATTTT.

The rearrangement uses TRBV28 and TRBJ1-4; D is undetermined. V lost 4 bases and J lost 0, with 12 bases in between. The V gene's germline CDR1 is MDHEN and CDR2 SYDVKM. The CDR3 is made up of 16 amino acids. CDR3 residues: CASSSTDGATNEKLFF. Here the CDR3 DNA reads TGTGCCAGCAGTTCAACGGACGGTGCAACTAATGAAAAACTGTTTTTT. The complete variable domain, with remaining parts taken from reference TRBV28 and TRBJ1-4, reads DVKVTQSSRYLVKRTGEKVFLECVQDMDHENMFWYRQDPGLGLRLIYFSYDVKMKEKGDIPEGYSVSREKKERFSLILESASTNQTSMYLCASSSTDGATNEKLFFGSGTQLSVL.

The gene calls are TRBV5-1 and TRBJ1-1; D ambiguous. CDR1 SGHRS and CDR2 YFSETQ come from the germline V gene. V was trimmed by 2 bases and J by 1 base, leaving 6 bases between them. The CDR3 contains 13 residues. This CDR3 is CASSLEANTEAFF. CDR3 bases: TGCGCCAGCAGCTTAGAAGCGAACACTGAAGCTTTCTTT.

CDR3 DNA: TGCGCCAGCAGCCCGGCAGGGGGCACTGAAGCTTTCTTT. Translated, it gives CASSPAGGTEAFF. V and J are TRBV10-2 and TRBJ1-1; 7 bases are a match to TRBD1. The CDR3 runs to 13 residues. Trimming took 6 bases from V and 4 from J; bases not matched to a gene: 5. Looked up from germline, CDR1 is WSHSY and CDR2 is SAAADI.

The chain has TRBV7-9 and TRBJ2-3, with a weak D call TRBD1 (6 bases). This CDR3 region has 14 residues. The V gene lost 3 bases and the J gene lost 2 bases, with 9 bases spanning the gap. Germline V CDR1 and CDR2: SEHNR, FQNEAQ (reference sequence). The CDR3 DNA is TGTGCCAGCAGCTTGACAGGAGTCACAGATACGCAGTATTTT. Translating gives CASSLTGVTDTQYF.

The chain uses TRBV7-2 and TRBJ2-3; D is possibly TRBD1 or TRBD2 (5 bases each). This CDR3 contains 14 residues. Trimming cost V 5 bases and J 0 bases, with 9 bases left between them. Germline assignment: CDR1 SGHTA and CDR2 FQGNSA. CDR3 nucleotides: TGTGCCAGCAGCATTCGGGACAGCACAGATACGCAGTATTTT. It codes for CASSIRDSTDTQYF.

This chain links TRBV10-3 with TRBJ1-5; D is unresolved. This CDR3 has 13 amino acids. Per the germline V gene, CDR1 is ENHRY and CDR2 is SYGVKD. Trimming pared 6 bases from V and 1 base from J, leaving 7 bases between. The CDR3 region is CAIRGYSNQPQHF. CDR3 sequence (DNA): TGTGCCATCAGGGGATACAGCAATCAGCCCCAGCATTTT.

J is TRBJ1-1 and V is TRBV6-5; D is uncertain. The V gene's germline CDR1 is MNHEY and CDR2 SVGAGI. Trimming took 6 bases from V and 5 from J, leaving 10 bases between them. The CDR3 loop spans 12 amino acids. The CDR3 DNA sequence: TGTGCCAGCAGACGTGCGGGGACTGAAGCTTTCTTT. Its translation is CASRRAGTEAFF.